The clone carrying this T cell receptor beta chain was recorded many times. Each diagnosis drew on symptoms, thyroxine, TRAb, thyroid ultrasound and orbital computed tomography findings. Fresh peripheral blood, 10 ml, was the source of the PBMCs. Using RNA transcripts as the source, TCR beta CDR3 regions were amplified. The primer set for the first-round RT-PCR of the TCR CDR3 was HTBI. TCRdb reprocessed the multiplex PCR reads via MiXCR and lists one record per CDR3 protein. Among fewer than 450,000 distinct CDR3 sequences listed, approximately 18% were seen once. This record belongs to a study of T cells in Graves' hyperthyroidism and ophthalmopathy. Study-wide background: Peripheral blood specimens were obtained at initial diagnosis, prior to any treatment.

After removal of 2 bases from V and 5 bases from J, the junction contained 6 bases not matched to a gene. The germline V gene has CDR1 MNHEY and CDR2 SMNVEV (reference sequence). The CDR3 has 16 residues. This clonotype originated in a woman under 40 with Graves' hyperthyroidism that later progressed to Graves' ophthalmopathy. The sample comprised blood. This chain joins TRBV27 and TRBJ2-1, with 10 bases fitting TRBD2. The CDR3 nucleotides are TGTGCCAGCAGTTTACTGGCTCTAGCGGGGGACAATGAGCAGTTCTTC. This translates into CASSLLALAGDNEQFF.